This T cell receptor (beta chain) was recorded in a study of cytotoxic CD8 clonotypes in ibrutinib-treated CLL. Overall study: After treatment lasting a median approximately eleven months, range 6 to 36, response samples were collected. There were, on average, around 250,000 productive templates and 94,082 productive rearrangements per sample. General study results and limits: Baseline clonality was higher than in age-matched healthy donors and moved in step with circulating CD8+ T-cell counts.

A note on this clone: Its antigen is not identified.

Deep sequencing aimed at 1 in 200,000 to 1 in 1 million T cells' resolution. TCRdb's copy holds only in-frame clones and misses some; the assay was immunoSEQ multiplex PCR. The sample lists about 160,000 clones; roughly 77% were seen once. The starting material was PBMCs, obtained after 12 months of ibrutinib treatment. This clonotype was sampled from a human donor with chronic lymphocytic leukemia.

The CDR3: CASSKIGRGSSYEQYF. CDR3 in DNA: TGCGCCAGCAGCAAGATTGGGAGGGGCAGCAGCTACGAGCAGTACTTC. The V and J genes are TRBV4-1 and TRBJ2-7; 7 bases match TRBD2. This CDR3 has 16 residues. With 5 bases clipped from V and 3 bases from J, the junction kept 13 bases outside the gene matches. Germline CDR1 reads MGHRA; CDR2 reads YSYEKL.